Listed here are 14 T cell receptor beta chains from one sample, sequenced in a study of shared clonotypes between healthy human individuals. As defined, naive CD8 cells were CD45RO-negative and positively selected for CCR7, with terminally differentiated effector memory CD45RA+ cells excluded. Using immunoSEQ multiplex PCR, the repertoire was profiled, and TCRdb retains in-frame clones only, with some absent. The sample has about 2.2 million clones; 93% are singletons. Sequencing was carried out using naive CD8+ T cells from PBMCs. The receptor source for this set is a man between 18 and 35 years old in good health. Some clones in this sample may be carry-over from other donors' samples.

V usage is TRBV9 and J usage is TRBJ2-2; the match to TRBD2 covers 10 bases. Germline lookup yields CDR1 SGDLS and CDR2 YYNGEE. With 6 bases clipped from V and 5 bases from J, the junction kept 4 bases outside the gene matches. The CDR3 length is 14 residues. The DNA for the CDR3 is TGTGCCAGCACCCTGACTAGCGGGACCGGGGAGCTGTTTTTT. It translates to CASTLTSGTGELFF.

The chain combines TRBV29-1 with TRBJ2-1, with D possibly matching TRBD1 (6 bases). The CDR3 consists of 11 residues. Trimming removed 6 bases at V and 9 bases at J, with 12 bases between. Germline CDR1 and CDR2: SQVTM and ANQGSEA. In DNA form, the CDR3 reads TGCAGCGTGAGGGGGACCAGTGAGCAGTTCTTC. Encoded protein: CSVRGTSEQFF.

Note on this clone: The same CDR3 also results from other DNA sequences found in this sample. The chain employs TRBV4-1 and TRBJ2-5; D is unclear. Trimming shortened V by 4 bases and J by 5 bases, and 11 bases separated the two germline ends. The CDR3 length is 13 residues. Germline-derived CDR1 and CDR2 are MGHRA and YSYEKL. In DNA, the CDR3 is TGCGCCAGCAGCCTTACCCGGCGGGAGACCCAGTACTTC. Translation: CASSLTRRETQYF.

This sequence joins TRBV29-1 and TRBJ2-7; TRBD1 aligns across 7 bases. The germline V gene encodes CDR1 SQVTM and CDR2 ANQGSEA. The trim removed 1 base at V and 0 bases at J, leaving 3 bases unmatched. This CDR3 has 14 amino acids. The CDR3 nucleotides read TGCAGCGTTGAAGGACAGGGCAGCTCCTACGAGCAGTACTTC. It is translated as CSVEGQGSSYEQYF.

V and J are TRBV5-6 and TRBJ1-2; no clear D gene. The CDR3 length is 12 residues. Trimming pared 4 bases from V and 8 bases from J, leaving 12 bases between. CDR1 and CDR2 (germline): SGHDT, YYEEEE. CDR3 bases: TGTGCCAGCAGCCTACGCTTCCTAGGCTACACCTTC. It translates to CASSLRFLGYTF.

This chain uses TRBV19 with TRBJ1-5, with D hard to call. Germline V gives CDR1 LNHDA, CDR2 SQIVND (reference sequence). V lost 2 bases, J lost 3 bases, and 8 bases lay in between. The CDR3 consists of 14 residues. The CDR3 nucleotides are TGTGCCAGTAGTATATGGGGAATCAATCAGCCCCAGCATTTT. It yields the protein CASSIWGINQPQHF.

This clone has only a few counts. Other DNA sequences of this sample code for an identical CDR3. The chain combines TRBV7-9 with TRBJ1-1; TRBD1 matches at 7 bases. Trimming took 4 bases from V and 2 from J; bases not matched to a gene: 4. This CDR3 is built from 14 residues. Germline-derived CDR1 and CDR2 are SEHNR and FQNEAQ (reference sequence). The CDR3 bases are TGTGCCAGCAGCTCAGGGACAGCTAACACTGAAGCTTTCTTT. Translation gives CASSSGTANTEAFF.

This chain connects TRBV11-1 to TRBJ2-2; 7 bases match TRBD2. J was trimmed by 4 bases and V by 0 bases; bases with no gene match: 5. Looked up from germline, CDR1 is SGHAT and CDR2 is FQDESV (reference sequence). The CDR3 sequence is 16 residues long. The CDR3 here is CASSLARWEGTGELFF. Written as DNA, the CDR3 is TGTGCCAGCAGCTTAGCTCGGTGGGAGGGCACCGGGGAGCTGTTTTTT.

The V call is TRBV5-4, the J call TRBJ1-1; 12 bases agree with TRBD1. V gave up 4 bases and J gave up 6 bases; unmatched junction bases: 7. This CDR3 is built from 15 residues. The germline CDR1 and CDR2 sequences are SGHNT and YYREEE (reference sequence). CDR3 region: CASSPTGQGASEAFF. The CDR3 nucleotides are TGTGCCAGCAGCCCCACGGGACAGGGGGCATCTGAAGCTTTCTTT.

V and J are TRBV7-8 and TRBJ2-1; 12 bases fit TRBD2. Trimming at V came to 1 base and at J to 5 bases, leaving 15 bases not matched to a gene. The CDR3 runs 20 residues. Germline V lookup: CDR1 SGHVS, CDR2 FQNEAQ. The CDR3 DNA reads TGTGCCAGCAGCTTAGTGGTGACTAGCGGGAGCATTATTAAAGACAATGAGCAGTTCTTC. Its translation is CASSLVVTSGSIIKDNEQFF.

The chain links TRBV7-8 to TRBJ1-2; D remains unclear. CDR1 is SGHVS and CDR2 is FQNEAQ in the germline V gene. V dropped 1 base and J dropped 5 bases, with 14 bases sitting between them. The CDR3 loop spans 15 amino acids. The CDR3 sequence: CASSLEWGMRYGYTF. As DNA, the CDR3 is TGTGCCAGCAGCTTAGAGTGGGGTATGCGGTATGGCTACACCTTC.

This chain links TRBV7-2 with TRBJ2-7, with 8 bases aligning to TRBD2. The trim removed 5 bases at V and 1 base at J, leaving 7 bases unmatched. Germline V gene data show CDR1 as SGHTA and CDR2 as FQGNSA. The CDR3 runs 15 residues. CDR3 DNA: TGTGCCAGCAGCCTTCTAGCGGGCAGGTCCTACGAGCAGTACTTC. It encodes CASSLLAGRSYEQYF. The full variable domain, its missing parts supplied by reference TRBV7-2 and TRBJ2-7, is GAGVSQSPSNKVTEKGKDVELRCDPISGHTALYWYRQSLGQGLEFLIYFQGNSAPDKSGLPSDRFSAERTGGSVSTLTIQRTQQEDSAVYLCASSLLAGRSYEQYFGPGTRLTVT.

The CDR3 reads CASSFRDPGYGYTF. CDR3 in DNA: TGTGCCAGCAGCTTCAGGGATCCGGGCTATGGCTACACCTTC. This rearrangement joins TRBV5-6 to TRBJ1-2; possibly TRBD1 for D (5 bases). The germline gives CDR1 SGHDT, CDR2 YYEEEE. V was clipped by 2 bases and J by 4 bases, with 12 bases between them. This CDR3 comprises 14 residues.

CDR3 DNA sequence: TGCGCCAGCAGCGCCGGACAGGGAGGCACCGGGGAGCTGTTTTTT. Translating it yields CASSAGQGGTGELFF. The chain combines TRBV4-1 with TRBJ2-2; 8 positions match TRBD1. This CDR3 contains 15 residues. Germline V CDR1 and CDR2: MGHRA, YSYEKL. V lost 5 bases, J lost 4 bases, and 6 bases stayed unmatched.